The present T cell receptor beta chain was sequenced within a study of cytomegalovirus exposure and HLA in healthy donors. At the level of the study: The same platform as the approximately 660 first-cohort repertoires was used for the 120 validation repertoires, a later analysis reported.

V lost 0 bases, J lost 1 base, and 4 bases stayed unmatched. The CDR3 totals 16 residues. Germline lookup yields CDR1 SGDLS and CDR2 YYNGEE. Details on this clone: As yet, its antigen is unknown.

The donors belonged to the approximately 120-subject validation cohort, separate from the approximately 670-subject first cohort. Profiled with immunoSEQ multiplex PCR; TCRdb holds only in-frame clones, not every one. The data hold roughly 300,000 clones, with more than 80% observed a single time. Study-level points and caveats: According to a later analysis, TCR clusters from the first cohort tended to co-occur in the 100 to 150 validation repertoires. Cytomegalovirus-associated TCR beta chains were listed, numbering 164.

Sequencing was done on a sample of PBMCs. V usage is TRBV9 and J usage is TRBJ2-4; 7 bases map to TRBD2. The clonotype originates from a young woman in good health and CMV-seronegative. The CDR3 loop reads CASSVDAGEAKNIQYF. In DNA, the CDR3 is TGTGCCAGCAGCGTAGATGCGGGAGAGGCCAAAAACATTCAGTACTTC.